These 22 T cell receptor beta chains were all obtained from the same sample, sequenced in a study of blood T cells in healthy people across ages. A sample-barcoded 5' primer and a J-beta primer mix were used in a second PCR of roughly 6 to 12 cycles. TCRdb processed the 5' RACE reads anew with MiXCR; each CDR3 protein has one entry. The data show approximately 810,000 distinct CDR3 sequences, with under 40% seen just once and over 10% held by the top ten. The sample taken for sequencing was blood. These receptors were taken from a man younger than 30 in good health.

This clonotype has ten or more counts. This rearrangement joins TRBV10-3 to TRBJ1-1; TRBD1 is a possible D gene (5 bases). The CDR3 is 12 residues long. The V gene's germline CDR1 is ENHRY and CDR2 SYGVKD. Trimming took off 8 bases at V and 4 bases at J, with 11 bases between the two ends. The CDR3 DNA reads TGTGCCATCCGGGGGATAGGCACTGAAGCTTTCTTT. Translation gives CAIRGIGTEAFF.

There are a few counts of this clonotype. The chain employs TRBV4-3 and TRBJ2-3; the match to TRBD2 covers 15 bases. V was pared by 0 bases and J by 6 bases, with 7 bases of the junction left unmatched. Germline V CDR1 and CDR2: LGHNA, YSLEER. The CDR3 totals 18 residues. The CDR3 sequence is CASSQEGTSGGTVDTQYF. CDR3 bases: TGCGCCAGCAGCCAAGAAGGGACTAGCGGGGGGACTGTGGATACGCAGTATTTT.

The table lists this clonotype with a few counts. J is TRBJ2-5 and V is TRBV12-5; D is uncertain. In germline, CDR1 is LGHNT, CDR2 FRNRAP. There are 12 residues in the CDR3. The V gene lost 6 bases and the J gene lost 11 bases, with 16 bases spanning the gap. The CDR3 sequence: CASGAGVNEQYF. CDR3 DNA: TGTGCTAGTGGCGCTGGGGTCAATGAGCAGTACTTC.

The chain is built from TRBV27 and TRBJ1-5; D possibly corresponds to TRBD1 (5 bases). V was trimmed by 3 bases and J by 6 bases, leaving 21 bases between them. CDR3 length: 17 amino acids. Germline lookup yields CDR1 MNHEY and CDR2 SMNVEV (reference sequence). The CDR3 region is CASSLGSGQPGFQPQHF. The DNA of the CDR3 is TGTGCCAGCAGTTTGGGGAGTGGACAACCTGGATTTCAGCCCCAGCATTTT.

The CDR3 loop reads CASSIEPGQGYYDYGYTF. DNA of the CDR3: TGTGCCAGTAGTATAGAACCGGGACAGGGATACTATGACTATGGCTACACCTTC. The chain employs TRBV19 and TRBJ1-2; 9 bases are shared with TRBD1. J gave up 3 bases and V 0 bases, and 11 bases lay outside the gene matches. Germline V gives CDR1 LNHDA, CDR2 SQIVND (reference sequence). The CDR3 runs to 18 residues.

The V call is TRBV15, the J call TRBJ1-5; the D is unclear. The germline V gene has CDR1 LNHNV and CDR2 YYDKDF (reference sequence). Trimming stripped 1 base from V and 4 bases from J, with 2 bases between. The CDR3 spans 12 residues. In DNA, the CDR3 is TGTGCCACCAGCAGAGGTAATCAGCCCCAGCATTTT. It translates to CATSRGNQPQHF. Using reference TRBV15 and TRBJ1-5 for the parts outside the CDR3, the full variable domain is DAMVIQNPRYQVTQFGKPVTLSCSQTLNHNVMYWYQQKSSQAPKLLFHYYDKDFNNEADTPDNFQSRRPNTSFCFLDIRSPGLGDTAMYLCATSRGNQPQHFGDGTRLSIL.

This clonotype was detected a few times. The rearrangement links TRBV10-3 to TRBJ2-3, with D perhaps assigned TRBD1 or TRBD2 (5 bases each). This CDR3 comprises 15 residues. Germline V gene data show CDR1 as ENHRY and CDR2 as SYGVKD. V lost 5 bases and J 7 bases, leaving 19 bases between the germline ends. The CDR3 region has the DNA TGTGCCATCAGTCCCGGAGGTACGGTGGGGCATACGCAGTATTTT. Protein: CAISPGGTVGHTQYF.

This clonotype was picked up a small number of times. This chain uses TRBV11-2 with TRBJ1-2; D is perhaps TRBD1 (6 bases). Trimming took 2 bases from V and 2 from J, leaving 9 bases between them. The CDR3 is 14 amino acids. Germline-derived CDR1 and CDR2 are SGHAT and FQNNGV. The CDR3 protein is CASSLMGANYGYTF. Written as DNA, the CDR3 is TGTGCCAGCAGCTTAATGGGGGCGAACTATGGCTACACCTTC.

Many counts were recorded for this clonotype. The chain is built from TRBV20-1 and TRBJ2-7; 8 bases are shared with TRBD1. V trimming: 5 bases; J trimming: 4 bases; junction bases outside the gene matches: 13. This CDR3 comprises 15 residues. CDR1 DFQATT and CDR2 SNEGSKA come from the germline V gene (reference sequence). In DNA, the CDR3 is TGCAGTGCTGCTCCGGTCGACAGGGGATCTTACGAGCAGTACTTC. Protein product: CSAAPVDRGSYEQYF.

On this clonotype: A much bigger clone sits one base away, suggesting this may be a read error. The gene calls are TRBV5-1 and TRBJ2-3; D unclear. Trimming left V 1 base short and J 8 bases short, with 14 bases between. Germline loops: CDR1 SGHRS, CDR2 YFSETQ. The CDR3 is made up of 14 amino acids. The CDR3 nucleotides read TGCGCCAGCAGCTTGAGTTGGGGTCCAGGTACGCAGTATTTT. Encoded protein: CASSLSWGPGTQYF.

The chain is built from TRBV7-2 and TRBJ2-2; 8 bases line up with TRBD1. V shed 5 bases and J 7 bases; nucleotides not matched to a gene: 18. The CDR3 loop spans 18 amino acids. The germline gives CDR1 SGHTA, CDR2 FQGNSA. The CDR3 is CASSRTSAGGRIFGELFF. As DNA, the CDR3 is TGTGCCAGCAGCCGGACATCGGCAGGGGGCCGAATATTCGGGGAGCTGTTTTTT.

The table lists this clonotype with many counts. The rearrangement links TRBV12-3 or TRBV12-4 to TRBJ2-2, with D perhaps matching TRBD1 (6 bases). V was trimmed by 3 bases and J by 3 bases, leaving 26 bases between them. There are 20 residues in the CDR3. The CDR3 DNA is TGTGCCAGCAGTTTCCCCTCGGGACACTCAGCTGACCCTGACACCGGGGAGCTGTTTTTT. Its protein is CASSFPSGHSADPDTGELFF.

This clonotype was observed many times. Relative to the germline gene, one junction end is altered; a read error may explain this. This chain joins TRBV4-1 and TRBJ1-2; D perhaps matches TRBD1 (5 bases). The CDR3 has 13 amino acids. Germline CDR1 reads MGHRA; CDR2 reads YSYEKL. CDR3 coding DNA: TGTGCCAGCTCACCGCTCAGAGGGGATGGCTACACCTTC. Translation gives CASSPLRGDGYTF.

This clonotype was seen more than once but under ten times. This chain links TRBV11-2 with TRBJ2-3; 10 nucleotides match TRBD1. Unmatched junction bases numbered 10, after V lost 4 bases and J lost 3 bases. CDR3 length: 17 residues. The germline CDR1 and CDR2 sequences are SGHAT and FQNNGV. CDR3 nucleotides: TGTGCCAGCAGCTCCAGGGGGGACAGGGGATGGACAGATACGCAGTATTTT. Its translation: CASSSRGDRGWTDTQYF.

The chain joins TRBV7-2 to TRBJ2-5; D perhaps matches TRBD1 (6 bases). This CDR3 spans 16 amino acids. Trimming removed 2 bases at V and 4 bases at J, with 17 bases between. CDR1 and CDR2 from the germline V gene are SGHTA and FQGNSA. CDR3 in DNA: TGTGCCAGCAGCTTAAATGGAATGGGGGCTCGAGAGACCCAGTACTTC. This gives the protein CASSLNGMGARETQYF.

A few counts support this clonotype. This chain joins TRBV14 and TRBJ1-1; no clear D. CDR1 and CDR2 from the germline V gene are SGHDN and FVKESK. CDR3 size: 13 residues. Trimming removed 4 bases at V and 10 bases at J, with 16 bases between. The CDR3 DNA follows: TGTGCCAGCAGCCTTCAGGCGGGTCGCGGAGCTTTCTTT. Translated, it gives CASSLQAGRGAFF.

This clonotype was picked up a small number of times. The genes are TRBV27 and TRBJ1-1; D is unresolved. The CDR3 is 11 residues long. V was pared by 8 bases and J by 5 bases, with 9 bases between. CDR1 and CDR2 (germline): MNHEY, SMNVEV (reference sequence). DNA of the CDR3: TGTGCCAGCGTTAGAAGGACTGAAGCTTTCTTT. It translates to CASVRRTEAFF.

The chain recombines TRBV25-1 with TRBJ1-1; D is ambiguous. The V end lost 6 bases, the J end lost 3 bases, and 11 bases lay between the germline ends. The germline V gene has CDR1 MGHDK and CDR2 SYGVNS. The CDR3 covers 13 residues. The CDR3 loop reads CASSGRKDTEAFF. The CDR3 bases are TGTGCCAGCAGCGGGCGAAAGGACACTGAAGCTTTCTTT.

Comments on this clonotype: In this CDR3 the conserved last residue, phenylalanine or tryptophan, is missing, so a read error is likely. The chain has TRBV20-1 and TRBJ2-3; 7 bases fit TRBD1. The CDR3 extends over 16 amino acids. Germline loops: CDR1 DFQATT, CDR2 SNEGSKA (reference sequence). V lost 0 bases and J lost 4; bases outside the gene matches: 10. CDR3 sequence reads: CSARDSEGGAPDTQYV. As DNA, the CDR3 is TGCAGTGCTAGAGATTCGGAAGGGGGCGCACCAGATACGCAGTATGTT.

In this sample, this clonotype turned up many times. The CDR3 protein is CASSTSPGQGFEQYF. The CDR3 bases are TGCGCCAGCAGCACGTCACCGGGACAGGGTTTCGAGCAGTACTTC. The chain is built from TRBV5-1 and TRBJ2-7, with 9 bases matching TRBD1. The CDR3 covers 15 residues. Germline CDR1 SGHRS, CDR2 YFSETQ. V lost 4 bases and J lost 6; bases outside the gene matches: 11.

The chain combines TRBV18 with TRBJ2-3; a weak D match, TRBD1 (5 bases). V dropped 1 base and J dropped 2 bases, with 13 bases sitting between them. The CDR3 covers 16 residues. The germline V gene has CDR1 KGHSH and CDR2 LQKENI. The CDR3 loop reads CASSPRTGHLTDTQYF. Written as DNA, the CDR3 is TGTGCCAGCTCACCACGCACTGGACACCTCACAGATACGCAGTATTTT.

This chain connects TRBV15 to TRBJ1-5; D remains ambiguous. The germline CDR1 and CDR2 sequences are LNHNV and YYDKDF (reference sequence). The length of the CDR3 is 17 residues. V lost 1 base and J 3 bases, leaving 16 bases between the germline ends. The CDR3 DNA reads as TGTGCCACCAGCAGAGGGGCCCGGGGAGCGGTCAATCAGCCCCAGCATTTT. It yields the protein CATSRGARGAVNQPQHF.